This passage covers 13 T cell receptor beta chains from one sample sequenced in a study of identifying expanded T cells in peripheral blood. The data were produced by immunoSEQ multiplex PCR, yet TCRdb's version contains in-frame clones alone and is incomplete. The sample shows 100,000 to 150,000 clones, about 88% of them seen only once. The sample taken for sequencing was blood. The receptor source for this set is a person aged 18 to 70 in good health.

The gene calls are TRBV6-1 and TRBJ1-2; D not certain. The germline V gene encodes CDR1 MNHNS and CDR2 SASEGT. With 0 bases removed from V and 6 bases from J, the gap between germline ends came to 11 bases. The length of the CDR3 is 14 residues. CDR3 coding DNA: TGTGCCAGCAGTGAAGCTCCCCTCGCTGATGGCTACACCTTC. This translates into CASSEAPLADGYTF.

The chain carries TRBV7-2 and TRBJ2-5; no reliable D call. Trimming took 0 bases from V and 5 from J, leaving 10 bases between them. The CDR3 length is 14 residues. CDR1 SGHTA and CDR2 FQGNSA come from the germline V gene. The CDR3, as DNA: TGTGCCAGCAGCTTAGCGTGGAGTAGGGAGACCCAGTACTTC. Protein sequence: CASSLAWSRETQYF.

The chain is built from TRBV5-1 and TRBJ1-1; D ambiguous. The CDR3 length is 11 residues. Trimming removed 5 bases at V and 1 base at J, with 3 bases between. The V gene's germline CDR1 is SGHRS and CDR2 YFSETQ. The CDR3 loop is CASRENTEAFF. The CDR3 bases are TGCGCCAGCAGGGAGAACACTGAAGCTTTCTTT.

The genes are TRBV28 and TRBJ2-7, with 8 bases that match TRBD2. Trimming cost V 2 bases and J 3 bases; bases outside gene matches: 9. Germline CDR1 and CDR2: MDHEN and SYDVKM. The CDR3 has 16 amino acids. This CDR3 reads CASSLRSGGLNYEQYF. DNA of the CDR3: TGTGCCAGCAGTTTACGATCGGGGGGGCTAAACTACGAGCAGTACTTC.

On this clone itself: The same CDR3 arises from other DNA sequences in this sample as well. This chain joins TRBV5-1 and TRBJ1-3; no reliable D call. CDR1 and CDR2 (germline): SGHRS, YFSETQ. The CDR3 runs to 14 residues. V was cut by 0 bases and J by 4 bases, with 8 bases left in between. This CDR3 reads CASSLGGSGNTIYF. Written as DNA, the CDR3 is TGCGCCAGCAGCTTGGGAGGGTCCGGAAACACCATATATTTT.

The genes are TRBV28 and TRBJ2-2, with no clear D. The CDR3 length is 16 residues. Trimming shortened V by 7 bases and J by 1 base, and 16 bases separated the two germline ends. Germline V lookup: CDR1 MDHEN, CDR2 SYDVKM. This chain's CDR3 is CASTPPGRKNTGELFF. CDR3 sequence (DNA): TGTGCCAGCACCCCGCCTGGGCGGAAGAACACCGGGGAGCTGTTTTTT.

The table lists this clone with a count of one. This chain links TRBV6-6 with TRBJ2-7; TRBD1 agrees at 7 bases. This CDR3 spans 15 amino acids. Germline assignment: CDR1 MNHNY and CDR2 SVGAGI (reference sequence). Trimming removed 6 bases from V and 4 bases from J; junction bases left unmatched: 12. The CDR3 DNA is TGTGCCAGCAGCTCTGGGGACAGCCTTATTTACGAGCAGTACTTC. This encodes CASSSGDSLIYEQYF.

DNA of the CDR3: TGTGCCAGCCAACGGACCGACACTGAAGCTTTCTTT. It specifies CASQRTDTEAFF. J is TRBJ1-1 and V is TRBV25-1; D not certain. This CDR3 spans 12 amino acids. The V end lost 8 bases, the J end lost 3 bases, and 10 bases lay between the germline ends. Per the germline V gene, CDR1 is MGHDK and CDR2 is SYGVNS.

This clone was observed once. This sequence joins TRBV27 and TRBJ2-2; D not resolved. The CDR3 consists of 16 residues. V lost 2 bases and J 0 bases, leaving 10 bases between the germline ends. Germline-derived CDR1 and CDR2 are MNHEY and SMNVEV (reference sequence). This CDR3 is CASSLSQSANTGELFF. The CDR3 DNA reads as TGTGCCAGCAGTTTAAGCCAGTCCGCGAACACCGGGGAGCTGTTTTTT.

This clone was counted a few times. The chain uses TRBV19 and TRBJ2-6, with D unresolved. The CDR3 has 13 residues. The germline V gene encodes CDR1 LNHDA and CDR2 SQIVND (reference sequence). V was pared by 7 bases and J by 2 bases, with 6 bases between. CDR3 in DNA: TGTGCCAGTAATAATGCTGGGGCCAACGTCCTGACTTTC. Protein: CASNNAGANVLTF.

The J gene is TRBJ1-2, the V gene TRBV7-3; no clear D gene. The CDR3 has 13 amino acids. Germline lookup yields CDR1 SGHTA and CDR2 FQGTGA. V lost 3 bases to trimming and J lost 4 bases, with 9 bases between them. The CDR3 region is CASSFGRTYGYTF. The CDR3 nucleotides are TGTGCCAGCAGCTTCGGACGGACCTATGGCTACACCTTC.

The chain links TRBV4-1 to TRBJ1-2; 9 bases agree with TRBD1. The junction had 9 bases not matched to a gene; V was cut back by 1 base and J by 3 bases. This CDR3 is built from 17 residues. Germline V lookup: CDR1 MGHRA, CDR2 YSYEKL. The CDR3 sequence: CASSQASRGQGHYGYTF. For the CDR3, the DNA is TGCGCCAGCAGCCAAGCTTCTCGGGGACAGGGACACTATGGCTACACCTTC.

This chain uses TRBV5-6 with TRBJ1-2; 7 bases agree with TRBD1. CDR1 and CDR2 from the germline V gene are SGHDT and YYEEEE. J was trimmed by 3 bases and V by 4 bases; bases with no gene match: 12. The CDR3 is made up of 16 amino acids. The CDR3 sequence: CASSPITTGNDYGYTF. CDR3 sequence (DNA): TGTGCCAGCAGCCCTATTACGACAGGGAATGACTATGGCTACACCTTC.